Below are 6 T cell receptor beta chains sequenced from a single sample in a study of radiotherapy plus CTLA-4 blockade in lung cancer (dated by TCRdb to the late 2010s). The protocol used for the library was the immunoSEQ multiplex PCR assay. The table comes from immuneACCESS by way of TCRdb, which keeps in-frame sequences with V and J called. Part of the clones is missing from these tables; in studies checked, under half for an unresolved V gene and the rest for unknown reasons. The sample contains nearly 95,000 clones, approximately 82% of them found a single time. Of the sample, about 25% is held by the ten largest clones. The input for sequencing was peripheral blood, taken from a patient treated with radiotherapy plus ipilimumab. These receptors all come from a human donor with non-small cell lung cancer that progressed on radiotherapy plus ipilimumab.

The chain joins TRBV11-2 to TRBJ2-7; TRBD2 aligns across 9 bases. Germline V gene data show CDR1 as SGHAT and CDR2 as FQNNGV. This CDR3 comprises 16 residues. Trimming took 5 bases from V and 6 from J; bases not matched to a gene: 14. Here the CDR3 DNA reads TGTGCCAGCAGCCCATCCGGATGGGCTAGCGGGACCGAGCAGTACTTC. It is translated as CASSPSGWASGTEQYF.

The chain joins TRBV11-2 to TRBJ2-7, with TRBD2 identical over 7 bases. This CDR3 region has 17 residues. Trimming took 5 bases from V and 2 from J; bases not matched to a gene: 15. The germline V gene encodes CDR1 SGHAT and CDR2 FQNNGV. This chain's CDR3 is CASSRRSLSGNTYEQYF. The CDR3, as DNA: TGTGCCAGCAGCCGCCGTTCGCTAAGCGGGAATACCTACGAGCAGTACTTC. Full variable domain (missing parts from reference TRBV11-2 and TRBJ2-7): EAGVAQSPRYKIIEKRQSVAFWCNPISGHATLYWYQQILGQGPKLLIQFQNNGVVDDSQLPKDRFSAERLKGVDSTLKIQPAKLEDSAVYLCASSRRSLSGNTYEQYFGPGTRLTVT.

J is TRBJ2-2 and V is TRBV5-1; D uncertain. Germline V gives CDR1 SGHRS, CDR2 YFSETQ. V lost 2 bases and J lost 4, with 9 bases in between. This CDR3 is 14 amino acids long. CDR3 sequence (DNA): TGCGCCAGCAGCTTTATGCCAGGCACCGGGGAGCTGTTTTTT. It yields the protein CASSFMPGTGELFF.

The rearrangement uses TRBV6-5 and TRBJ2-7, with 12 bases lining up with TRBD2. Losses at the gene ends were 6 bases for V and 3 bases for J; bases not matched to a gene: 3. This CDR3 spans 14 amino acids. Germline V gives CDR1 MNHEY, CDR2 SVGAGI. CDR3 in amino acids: CASSSSGRGYEQYF. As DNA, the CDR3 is TGTGCCAGCAGCTCTAGCGGGAGGGGCTACGAGCAGTACTTC.

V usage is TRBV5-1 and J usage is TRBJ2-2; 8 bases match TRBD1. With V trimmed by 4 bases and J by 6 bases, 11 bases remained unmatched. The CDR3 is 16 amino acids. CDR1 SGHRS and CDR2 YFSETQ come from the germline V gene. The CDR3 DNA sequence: TGCGCCAGCAGCCCTCGGACAGGGAAGTTTGCCGGGGAGCTGTTTTTT. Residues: CASSPRTGKFAGELFF.

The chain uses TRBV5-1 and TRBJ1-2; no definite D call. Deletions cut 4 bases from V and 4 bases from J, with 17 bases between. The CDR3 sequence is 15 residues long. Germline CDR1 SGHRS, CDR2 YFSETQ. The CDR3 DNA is TGCGCCAGCAGCGAGACCGGGAACAGCCCCTATGGCTACACCTTC. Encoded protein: CASSETGNSPYGYTF.